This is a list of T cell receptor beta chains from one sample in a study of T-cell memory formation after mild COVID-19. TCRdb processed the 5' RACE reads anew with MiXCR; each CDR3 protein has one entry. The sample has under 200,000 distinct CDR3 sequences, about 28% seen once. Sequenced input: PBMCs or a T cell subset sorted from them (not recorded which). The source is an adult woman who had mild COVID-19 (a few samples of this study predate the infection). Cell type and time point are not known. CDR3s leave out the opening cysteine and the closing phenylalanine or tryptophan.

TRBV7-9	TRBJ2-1	ASSLAADNEQF
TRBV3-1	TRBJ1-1	ASSKGELRTEAF
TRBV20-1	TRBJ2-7	SARESGTYEQY
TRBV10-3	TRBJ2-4	AISGGDTENIQY
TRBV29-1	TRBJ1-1	SVLLGTVNTEAF
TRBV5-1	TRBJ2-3	ASSLLGGATDTQY
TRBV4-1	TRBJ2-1	ASSQNLGGGGEQF
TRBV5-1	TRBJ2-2	ASSLAAVTGELF
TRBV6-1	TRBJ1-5	ASNDRLEARQPQH
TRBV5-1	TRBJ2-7	ASSTTGGLDEQY
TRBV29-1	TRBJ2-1	SVGLGVHEQF
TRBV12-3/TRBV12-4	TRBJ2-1	ASSSILPAGTDRYNEQF
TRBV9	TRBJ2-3	ASSLVGPRSGGTDTQY
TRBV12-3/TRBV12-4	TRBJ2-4	ASTVSAKNIQY
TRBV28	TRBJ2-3	ASSPRLAVLTDTQY
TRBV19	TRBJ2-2	ASMGAGGPATGELF
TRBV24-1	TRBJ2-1	ATSGLTETKQF
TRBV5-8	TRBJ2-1	ASSLDRLPYNEQF
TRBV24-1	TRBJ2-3	ATSDGLAGGVDTQY
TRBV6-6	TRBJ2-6	ASLVQGTGANVLT
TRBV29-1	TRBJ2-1	SVARGLNNEQF
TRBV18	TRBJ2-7	ASSPPGLPSNEQY
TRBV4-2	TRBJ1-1	ASSHVTENTEAF
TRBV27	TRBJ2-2	ASSFIWSGGAPGELF
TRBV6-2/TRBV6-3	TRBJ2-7	ASSPSVRYYEQY
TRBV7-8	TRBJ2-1	ASRKKRGANYNEQF